These 8 T cell receptor beta chains originate from one sample sequenced in a study of T cells in Graves' hyperthyroidism and ophthalmopathy (dated by TCRdb to between 2018 and 2020). To prepare the library, multiplex PCR was applied. TCRdb records Illumina HiSeq 2000 as the sequencer. The TCR beta CDR3 regions were amplified from RNA transcripts. For the first round of RT-PCR on the TCR CDR3, the HTBI primer set was used together with the Qiagen OneStep RT-PCR kit. The public sequencing data were trimmed at Q25 with fastp and processed into clonotypes with MiXCR by TCRdb, which kept only in-frame beta chains. Records with the same CDR3 protein are collapsed into one entry carrying the most frequent genes and DNA. The sample records a few hundred thousand distinct CDR3 sequences, around a quarter of which are singletons. The biggest ten clones account for around 70% of the sample. The source material was blood. These receptors came from a man aged 50 or older with Graves' hyperthyroidism.

The chain recombines TRBV18 with TRBJ1-1, with D possibly TRBD1 on 5 matching bases. The CDR3 consists of 15 residues. Trimming pared 4 bases from V and 0 bases from J, leaving 12 bases between. The V gene's germline CDR1 is KGHSH and CDR2 LQKENI. The CDR3 reads CASSLYRDLNTEAFF. The CDR3 coding sequence is TGTGCCAGCTCACTTTACCGGGACCTGAACACTGAAGCTTTCTTT. Full variable domain (missing parts from reference TRBV18 and TRBJ1-1): NAGVMQNPRHLVRRRGQEARLRCSPMKGHSHVYWYRQLPEEGLKFMVYLQKENIIDESGMPKERFSAEFPKEGPSILRIQQVVRGDSAAYFCASSLYRDLNTEAFFGQGTRLTVV.

This clonotype was seen only a few times. The V and J genes are TRBV20-1 and TRBJ1-1; 8 bases match TRBD1. The V segment lost 4 bases and the J segment 0 bases; nucleotides outside the gene matches: 1. Germline assignment: CDR1 DFQATT and CDR2 SNEGSKA (reference sequence). The CDR3 is 13 residues long. CDR3 amino acids: CSANRGMNTEAFF. In nucleotides, the CDR3 is TGCAGTGCTAACAGGGGGATGAACACTGAAGCTTTCTTT.

This clonotype was observed a handful of times. The chain couples TRBV7-3 to TRBJ2-3; D is ambiguous. The CDR3 runs 14 residues. The germline V gene has CDR1 SGHTA and CDR2 FQGTGA. V was shortened by 3 bases and J by 6 bases, with 13 bases between the two germline ends. CDR3 sequence (DNA): TGTGCCAGCAGCTTGATGGGCCCTGCGGATACGCAGTATTTT. Residues: CASSLMGPADTQYF.

CDR3 sequence (DNA): TGTGCCAGCAGCCCGGATCCGGGACTAGCGGCACCCACAGATACGCAGTATTTT. Translated: CASSPDPGLAAPTDTQYF. The chain employs TRBV4-2 and TRBJ2-3, with 11 bases matching TRBD2. CDR1 is LGHNA and CDR2 is YNFKEQ in the germline V gene. J lost 2 bases, V lost 4 bases, and 11 bases had no gene match. This CDR3 region has 18 residues.

Comments on this clonotype: At one end the junction does not follow the germline gene, possibly because of a read error. The CDR3 DNA reads TGTGCGATCAGGGGTAGCGGGCCACACAATGAGCAGTTCTTC. This gives the protein CAIRGSGPHNEQFF. The chain links TRBV10-3 to TRBJ2-1, with D maybe TRBD2 (7 bases). Germline V gene lookup returns CDR1 ENHRY and CDR2 SYGVKD. CDR3 size: 14 residues.

The CDR3 protein is CASGRGGQPQHF. CDR3 DNA: TGTGCCAGCGGGCGGGGAGGTCAGCCCCAGCATTTT. V is TRBV27 and J is TRBJ1-5; D call uncertain. The germline CDR1 and CDR2 sequences are MNHEY and SMNVEV (reference sequence). The V end was cut by 8 bases, the J end by 6 bases, with 11 bases between. CDR3 size: 12 residues.

Note on this clonotype: Compared with germline, one end of the junction differs, possibly owing to a read error. V and J are TRBV7-9 and TRBJ2-7, with TRBD2 identical over 9 bases. Germline CDR1 reads SEHNR; CDR2 reads FQNEAQ (reference sequence). This CDR3 region has 15 residues. The CDR3 spells CASSLVSGSDYEQHF. In DNA form, the CDR3 reads TGTGCCAGCAGCTTAGTTAGCGGGAGTGACTACGAGCAGCACTTC.

In its sample, this clonotype was seen a few times. The J gene is TRBJ2-3, the V gene TRBV20-1; 9 bases match TRBD2. The CDR3 covers 15 residues. Germline CDR1 DFQATT, CDR2 SNEGSKA (reference sequence). Trimming cost V 1 base and J 5 bases; bases outside gene matches: 7. CDR3 sequence reads: CSARVPGLALDTQYF. In DNA, the CDR3 is TGCAGTGCTAGAGTTCCCGGACTAGCGTTAGATACGCAGTATTTT.